Listed here are 16 T cell receptor beta chains from one sample, sequenced in a study of beta chain features in type 1 diabetes. Expressed TCRB transcripts were sequenced, since all the RNA that had been isolated was reverse transcribed. Repertoires were generated with immunoSEQ multiplex PCR, while TCRdb's copy carries only in-frame clones and drops some. Here the sample spans about 360,000 clones, about 12% being singletons. Sequencing used naive CD4+ T cells from blood. The source is a young man in good health.

The chain joins TRBV6-1 to TRBJ2-7; D not resolved. V was shortened by 3 bases and J by 5 bases, with 20 bases between the two germline ends. The germline CDR1 and CDR2 sequences are MNHNS and SASEGT. The CDR3 runs 16 residues. In nucleotides, the CDR3 is TGTGCCAGCAGTGATACTATAATCAAAGCCCTTGACGAGCAGTACTTC. This codes for CASSDTIIKALDEQYF.

This clone was detected once. V and J are TRBV5-3 and TRBJ1-5, with 7 bases lining up with TRBD1. TRBV5-3 is sorted into the ORF group, with uncertain function. V was clipped by 2 bases and J by 6 bases; unmatched bases: 17. The CDR3 has 18 amino acids. CDR3 nucleotides: TGTGCCAGAAGCTTTCGGAGCACAGGGGAGATTCCGGGTCAGCCCCAGCATTTT. This codes for CARSFRSTGEIPGQPQHF.

The chain carries TRBV6-6 and TRBJ2-1, with TRBD2 as a possible D gene (6 bases). The CDR3 covers 12 residues. The V end was cut by 4 bases, the J end by 9 bases, with 10 bases between. Germline lookup yields CDR1 MNHNY and CDR2 SVGAGI (reference sequence). The CDR3 reads CASSFAGSEQFF. The CDR3 DNA sequence: TGTGCCAGCAGTTTTGCGGGGAGTGAGCAGTTCTTC.

J is TRBJ1-1 and V is TRBV10-3; maybe TRBD1 (6 bases). The germline V and J ends were trimmed by 10 bases and 1 base, with 7 bases remaining between them. The CDR3 sequence is 11 residues long. Per germline, CDR1 ENHRY and CDR2 SYGVKD. For the CDR3, the DNA is TGTGCCACACAGGGGAACACTGAAGCTTTCTTT. Its protein product is CATQGNTEAFF.

The table lists this clone with a few counts. V gene TRBV30 combines with J gene TRBJ1-2, with D hard to call. V was pared by 4 bases and J by 12 bases, with 15 bases between. The germline V gene has CDR1 GTSNPN and CDR2 SVGIG (reference sequence). This CDR3 comprises 11 residues. In nucleotides, the CDR3 is TGTGCCTGGAAACGCCCCGGCGGGCACACCTTC. Translating gives CAWKRPGGHTF. Full variable domain (outside the CDR3, taken from reference TRBV30 and TRBJ1-2): SQTIHQWPATLVQPVGSPLSLECTVEGTSNPNLYWYRQAAGRGLQLLFYSVGIGQISSEVPQNLSASRPQDRQFILSSKKLLLSDSGFYLCAWKRPGGHTFGSGTRLTVV.

This clone was counted only a few times. This chain connects TRBV19 to TRBJ2-3, with 8 bases that match TRBD2. The CDR3 consists of 14 residues. Germline values: CDR1 LNHDA, CDR2 SQIVND (reference sequence). V trimming: 6 bases; J trimming: 5 bases; junction bases outside the gene matches: 7. The CDR3 sequence is CASRRAGVGDTQYF. The CDR3 region has the DNA TGTGCCAGTAGGCGAGCGGGAGTAGGAGATACGCAGTATTTT.

This chain uses TRBV5-1 with TRBJ2-7, with D tentatively TRBD1 (5 bases). CDR1 and CDR2 (germline): SGHRS, YFSETQ. Deletions cut 2 bases from V and 6 bases from J, with 18 bases between. The CDR3 length is 15 residues. The chain's CDR3 is CASSFSQGKGSEQYF. CDR3 DNA: TGCGCCAGCAGCTTTAGTCAGGGAAAGGGTAGCGAGCAGTACTTC.

This clone was seen a few times. V usage is TRBV7-6 and J usage is TRBJ1-5; 8 nucleotides agree with TRBD1. CDR3 length: 16 amino acids. V was clipped by 1 base and J by 5 bases; unmatched bases: 7. CDR1 and CDR2 (germline): SGHVS, FNYEAQ. The chain's CDR3 is CASSLGQGAGHQPQHF. The CDR3 nucleotides read TGTGCCAGCAGCTTAGGCCAGGGGGCTGGCCATCAGCCCCAGCATTTT.

Only a few counts were recorded for this clone. CDR3 residues: CASSPHRTGTSYEQYF. The DNA of the CDR3 is TGTGCCAGCAGCCCACACCGAACCGGGACTTCCTACGAGCAGTACTTC. The rearrangement uses TRBV7-2 and TRBJ2-7, with a possible D match to TRBD2 (6 bases). Germline V CDR1 and CDR2: SGHTA, FQGNSA. The CDR3 totals 16 residues. The V and J ends lost 5 bases and 1 base respectively, with 18 bases between them.

The chain is built from TRBV30 and TRBJ1-2; D might be TRBD1 (5 bases). The CDR3 is 13 amino acids. The V gene lost 0 bases and the J gene lost 6 bases, with 11 bases spanning the gap. From germline, CDR1 is GTSNPN and CDR2 SVGIG (reference sequence). Written as DNA, the CDR3 is TGTGCCTGGAGTGTACAGGTGGTAGATGGCTACACCTTC. This encodes CAWSVQVVDGYTF.

In this sample, this clone turned up a few times. The chain recombines TRBV5-1 with TRBJ1-5; 7 bases map to TRBD1. With 4 bases clipped from V and 7 bases from J, the junction kept 5 bases outside the gene matches. This CDR3 is 13 amino acids long. Germline CDR1 and CDR2: SGHRS and YFSETQ. The CDR3 region is CASSDRVGQPQHF. The CDR3 DNA is TGCGCCAGCAGCGACAGGGTCGGACAGCCCCAGCATTTT.

V and J are TRBV7-9 and TRBJ1-1; the match to TRBD1 covers 9 bases. The junction had 8 bases not matched to a gene; V was cut back by 2 bases and J by 4 bases. This CDR3 has 16 amino acids. Germline V gives CDR1 SEHNR, CDR2 FQNEAQ (reference sequence). The CDR3 spells CASSLPGQGRGTEAFF. The DNA of the CDR3 is TGTGCCAGCAGCTTACCGGGACAGGGAAGGGGCACTGAAGCTTTCTTT.

The gene calls are TRBV6-6 and TRBJ1-4; 7 nucleotides match TRBD1. The V gene end was trimmed by 5 bases and the J gene end by 7 bases; junction bases not matched to a gene: 4. Germline CDR1 is MNHNY and CDR2 is SVGAGI (reference sequence). This CDR3 is built from 13 residues. In DNA form, the CDR3 reads TGTGCCAGCAGTGAGGGACAGCGTGAAAAACTGTTTTTT. Translation gives CASSEGQREKLFF.

This clone was counted only a few times. The CDR3 spells CASSFASGGSTDTQYF. CDR3 DNA sequence: TGTGCCAGCAGCTTTGCTAGCGGGGGGAGCACAGATACGCAGTATTTT. This chain joins TRBV7-8 and TRBJ2-3; 11 nucleotides agree with TRBD2. The CDR3 is 16 residues long. J was trimmed by 0 bases and V by 3 bases; bases with no gene match: 2. The V gene's germline CDR1 is SGHVS and CDR2 FQNEAQ.

This clone was seen only a few times. The chain joins TRBV28 to TRBJ1-3; the D gene is possibly TRBD1 (6 bases). Germline V gene lookup returns CDR1 MDHEN and CDR2 SYDVKM. The length of the CDR3 is 14 residues. V lost 5 bases and J lost 4, with 12 bases in between. CDR3 in DNA: TGTGCCAGCAGTCCCCACAGGGAAGGAAACACCATATATTTT. Encoded protein: CASSPHREGNTIYF. The variable domain in full, completed from reference TRBV28 and TRBJ1-3, reads DVKVTQSSRYLVKRTGEKVFLECVQDMDHENMFWYRQDPGLGLRLIYFSYDVKMKEKGDIPEGYSVSREKKERFSLILESASTNQTSMYLCASSPHREGNTIYFGEGSWLTVV.

The gene calls are TRBV27 and TRBJ2-2; D is possibly TRBD2 (6 bases). Deletions cut 8 bases from V and 5 bases from J, with 12 bases between. The germline CDR1 and CDR2 sequences are MNHEY and SMNVEV (reference sequence). CDR3 length: 13 amino acids. The CDR3 reads CASVNRETGELFF. As DNA, the CDR3 is TGTGCCAGCGTAAATCGGGAGACCGGGGAGCTGTTTTTT.